This is a list of T cell receptor beta chains from one sample in a study of blood T cell repertoires in COVID-19. Method: immunoSEQ multiplex PCR; TCRdb's copy keeps in-frame clones and lacks some. The data show some 220,000 clones, with about 82% seen just once and approximately 2.4% held by the top ten. Sequenced: peripheral blood. These receptors all come from a woman in her 70s with COVID-19, enrolled during active disease. Both conserved end residues are part of each CDR3. The D gene is left open where the match is weak. Clone size is not always given. Where it is, it says once, few, many or a class for expanded clones.

abundance: few; d_gene: .; j_gene: TRBJ1-1; v_gene: TRBV5-4; CDR3aa: CASRPTGLHTEAFF; CDR3nt: TGTGCCAGCAGGCCTACAGGGTTACACACTGAAGCTTTCTTT
abundance: .; d_gene: .; j_gene: TRBJ2-3; v_gene: TRBV14; CDR3aa: CASSLVRDTQYF; CDR3nt: TGTGCCAGCAGCCTCGTGCGGGATACGCAGTATTTT
abundance: .; d_gene: TRBD2; j_gene: TRBJ2-3; v_gene: TRBV30; CDR3aa: CAWSVRAGVTDTQYF; CDR3nt: TGTGCCTGGAGTGTACGAGCGGGAGTTACAGATACGCAGTATTTT
abundance: .; d_gene: TRBD1; j_gene: TRBJ2-7; v_gene: TRBV6-5; CDR3aa: CASSPDRDKYEQYF; CDR3nt: TGTGCCAGCAGTCCGGACAGGGATAAGTACGAGCAGTACTTC
abundance: .; d_gene: TRBD2; j_gene: TRBJ2-1; v_gene: TRBV4-3; CDR3aa: CASSHQEGRELYNEQFF; CDR3nt: TGCGCCAGCAGCCATCAGGAGGGGCGGGAGTTGTACAATGAGCAGTTCTTC
abundance: .; d_gene: TRBD1; j_gene: TRBJ1-2; v_gene: TRBV7-2; CDR3aa: CASSSLTGGAAGYTF; CDR3nt: TGTGCCAGCAGCTCCCTGACAGGGGGCGCGGCTGGCTACACCTTC
abundance: .; d_gene: .; j_gene: TRBJ1-6; v_gene: TRBV19; CDR3aa: CASSILAPGDNSPLHF; CDR3nt: TGTGCCAGTAGTATCTTGGCACCAGGGGATAATTCACCCCTCCACTTT
abundance: .; d_gene: .; j_gene: TRBJ1-2; v_gene: TRBV29-1; CDR3aa: CSVATANYGYTF; CDR3nt: TGCAGCGTGGCTACAGCTAACTATGGCTACACCTTC
abundance: .; d_gene: TRBD2; j_gene: TRBJ2-7; v_gene: TRBV4-2; CDR3aa: CASSQGLAGFEQYF; CDR3nt: TGTGCCAGCAGCCAAGGACTAGCGGGGTTCGAGCAGTACTTC
abundance: .; d_gene: TRBD2; j_gene: TRBJ2-1; v_gene: TRBV7-3; CDR3aa: CASSFASGRFNEQFF; CDR3nt: TGTGCCAGCAGCTTCGCTAGCGGTCGTTTCAATGAGCAGTTCTTC
abundance: .; d_gene: .; j_gene: TRBJ2-3; v_gene: TRBV12-3/TRBV12-4; CDR3aa: CASSLGDIRDF; CDR3nt: TGTGCCAGCAGTCTGGGGGACATCCGCGATTTT
abundance: .; d_gene: .; j_gene: TRBJ1-4; v_gene: TRBV5-1; CDR3aa: CASSGDSGGNEKLFF; CDR3nt: TGCGCCAGCAGCGGGGACTCAGGTGGTAATGAAAAACTGTTTTTT
abundance: .; d_gene: .; j_gene: TRBJ1-2; v_gene: TRBV7-2; CDR3aa: CASSSRVALPSTGYTF; CDR3nt: TGTGCCAGCAGTTCCCGGGTAGCCCTACCTTCTACGGGCTACACCTTC
abundance: .; d_gene: TRBD1; j_gene: TRBJ1-5; v_gene: TRBV6-2/TRBV6-3; CDR3aa: CATSTGEDQPQHF; CDR3nt: TGTGCCACCAGCACAGGGGAGGATCAGCCCCAGCATTTT
abundance: .; d_gene: .; j_gene: TRBJ2-5; v_gene: TRBV11-2; CDR3aa: CASNQGLQGRVQETQYF; CDR3nt: TGTGCCAGCAACCAGGGACTCCAAGGACGAGTTCAAGAGACCCAGTACTTC
abundance: .; d_gene: .; j_gene: TRBJ1-2; v_gene: TRBV12-2; CDR3aa: CASRSADRYGYTF; CDR3nt: TGTGCAAGTCGCTCCGCGGACAGATATGGCTACACCTTC
abundance: .; d_gene: .; j_gene: TRBJ1-1; v_gene: TRBV29-1; CDR3aa: CSVDSGYRDGAFF; CDR3nt: TGCAGCGTTGACTCCGGTTACAGGGACGGAGCTTTCTTT
abundance: .; d_gene: TRBD1; j_gene: TRBJ1-4; v_gene: TRBV3-1/TRBV3-2; CDR3aa: CASSHIRDRGSDRTNEKLFF; CDR3nt: TGTGCCAGCAGCCACATCCGGGACAGGGGCTCTGATCGAACTAATGAAAAACTGTTTTTT
abundance: .; d_gene: .; j_gene: TRBJ1-5; v_gene: TRBV2; CDR3aa: CASSIDQPQHF; CDR3nt: TGTGCCAGCAGTATCGATCAGCCCCAGCATTTT
abundance: .; d_gene: .; j_gene: TRBJ1-5; v_gene: TRBV18; CDR3aa: CASSPQEEQPQHF; CDR3nt: TGTGCCAGCTCACCCCAGGAGGAGCAGCCCCAGCATTTT
abundance: .; d_gene: .; j_gene: TRBJ2-7; v_gene: TRBV2; CDR3aa: CASSTTSYEQYF; CDR3nt: TGTGCCAGCAGTACTACCTCCTACGAGCAGTACTTC
abundance: .; d_gene: TRBD1; j_gene: TRBJ2-5; v_gene: TRBV7-8; CDR3aa: CASSNNGQGGETQYF; CDR3nt: TGTGCCAGCAGCAATAACGGACAGGGCGGAGAGACCCAGTACTTC
abundance: .; d_gene: .; j_gene: TRBJ1-5; v_gene: TRBV19; CDR3aa: CASSGTYNNQPQHF; CDR3nt: TGTGCCAGTAGCGGGACATACAACAATCAGCCCCAGCATTTT
abundance: .; d_gene: .; j_gene: TRBJ1-1; v_gene: TRBV6-5; CDR3aa: CASSYDGMGTFF; CDR3nt: TGTGCCAGCAGTTACGACGGGATGGGAACTTTCTTT
abundance: .; d_gene: .; j_gene: TRBJ2-5; v_gene: TRBV3-1/TRBV3-2; CDR3aa: CASSQDLGFQETQYF; CDR3nt: TGTGCCAGCAGCCAAGATCTGGGCTTCCAAGAGACCCAGTACTTC
abundance: few; d_gene: TRBD1; j_gene: TRBJ1-5; v_gene: TRBV15; CDR3aa: CATQGAGYSNQPQHF; CDR3nt: TGTGCCACCCAGGGGGCCGGGTATAGCAATCAGCCCCAGCATTTT
abundance: .; d_gene: .; j_gene: TRBJ1-4; v_gene: TRBV5-1; CDR3aa: CASSLEKAANEKLFF; CDR3nt: TGCGCCAGCAGCTTGGAAAAAGCGGCTAATGAAAAACTGTTTTTT
abundance: .; d_gene: TRBD2; j_gene: TRBJ2-1; v_gene: TRBV20-1; CDR3aa: CSFSGGGVQFF; CDR3nt: TGCAGCTTTAGCGGCGGGGGGGTTCAGTTCTTC
abundance: .; d_gene: .; j_gene: TRBJ1-4; v_gene: TRBV12-3/TRBV12-4; CDR3aa: CASSWGGNEKLFF; CDR3nt: TGTGCCAGCAGTTGGGGAGGAAATGAAAAACTGTTTTTT
abundance: .; d_gene: .; j_gene: TRBJ1-2; v_gene: TRBV5-1; CDR3aa: CASTGENYGYTF; CDR3nt: TGCGCCAGCACGGGGGAAAACTATGGCTACACCTTC
abundance: .; d_gene: TRBD2; j_gene: TRBJ2-2; v_gene: TRBV4-3; CDR3aa: CASSQDWGGRNTGELFF; CDR3nt: TGCGCCAGCAGCCAAGATTGGGGAGGGCGGAACACCGGGGAGCTGTTTTTT
abundance: .; d_gene: .; j_gene: TRBJ2-2; v_gene: TRBV10-3; CDR3aa: CAISAGLTGTGELFF; CDR3nt: TGTGCCATCAGTGCGGGCTTAACAGGGACCGGGGAGCTGTTTTTT
abundance: .; d_gene: TRBD1; j_gene: TRBJ1-2; v_gene: TRBV9; CDR3aa: CASSPQGTGGYTF; CDR3nt: TGTGCCAGCAGCCCCCAGGGGACAGGAGGCTACACCTTC
abundance: .; d_gene: .; j_gene: TRBJ1-5; v_gene: TRBV7-2; CDR3aa: CASSFGQYNQPQHF; CDR3nt: TGTGCCAGCAGCTTTGGCCAGTATAATCAGCCCCAGCATTTT
abundance: .; d_gene: TRBD1; j_gene: TRBJ2-1; v_gene: TRBV12-5; CDR3aa: CASGFGQGDNEQFF; CDR3nt: TGTGCTAGTGGTTTCGGACAGGGAGACAATGAGCAGTTCTTC
abundance: .; d_gene: .; j_gene: TRBJ1-2; v_gene: TRBV15; CDR3aa: CATSRDRREGGYTF; CDR3nt: TGTGCCACCAGCAGAGATAGACGGGAAGGCGGCTACACCTTC
abundance: .; d_gene: .; j_gene: TRBJ2-7; v_gene: TRBV4-2; CDR3aa: CASSQVLRGNDEQYF; CDR3nt: TGTGCCAGCAGCCAAGTACTCAGGGGTAACGACGAGCAGTACTTC
abundance: .; d_gene: TRBD1; j_gene: TRBJ1-5; v_gene: TRBV3-1/TRBV3-2; CDR3aa: CASSQGGTGMQPQHF; CDR3nt: TGTGCCAGCAGCCAAGGGGGGACAGGGATGCAGCCCCAGCATTTT
abundance: .; d_gene: .; j_gene: TRBJ1-5; v_gene: TRBV19; CDR3aa: CASSYQGGVQPQHF; CDR3nt: TGTGCCAGTAGTTATCAGGGAGGTGTTCAGCCCCAGCATTTT
abundance: .; d_gene: .; j_gene: TRBJ1-2; v_gene: TRBV5-5; CDR3aa: CASSLGSRQMGGYTF; CDR3nt: TGTGCCAGCAGCTTGGGTTCCCGGCAGATGGGCGGCTACACCTTC
abundance: few; d_gene: TRBD2; j_gene: TRBJ2-7; v_gene: TRBV11-2; CDR3aa: CASSLAGGRVGEQYF; CDR3nt: TGTGCCAGCAGCTTAGCAGGCGGGAGGGTGGGCGAGCAGTACTTC
abundance: .; d_gene: .; j_gene: TRBJ2-7; v_gene: TRBV2; CDR3aa: CASSGGQRYEQYF; CDR3nt: TGTGCCAGCAGTGGTGGCCAAAGATACGAGCAGTACTTC
abundance: .; d_gene: TRBD1; j_gene: TRBJ1-2; v_gene: TRBV29-1; CDR3aa: CSVERDRGLLASGYYGYTF; CDR3nt: TGCAGCGTTGAACGGGACAGGGGTTTGTTGGCGTCGGGGTACTATGGCTACACCTTC
abundance: .; d_gene: TRBD2; j_gene: TRBJ2-1; v_gene: TRBV15; CDR3aa: CATSRENEGREFF; CDR3nt: TGTGCCACCAGCAGAGAAAATGAGGGGAGGGAGTTCTTC
abundance: .; d_gene: .; j_gene: TRBJ1-1; v_gene: TRBV4-1; CDR3aa: CASSLPTRATEAFF; CDR3nt: TGCGCCAGCAGCCTGCCCACGAGGGCCACTGAAGCTTTCTTT
abundance: .; d_gene: .; j_gene: TRBJ2-7; v_gene: TRBV6-5; CDR3aa: CASSRRGVSYEQYF; CDR3nt: TGTGCCAGCAGCCGAAGGGGTGTATCCTACGAGCAGTACTTC
abundance: .; d_gene: TRBD1; j_gene: TRBJ1-1; v_gene: TRBV4-3; CDR3aa: CASSPRTGWTEAFF; CDR3nt: TGCGCCAGCAGCCCACGGACAGGGTGGACTGAAGCTTTCTTT
abundance: .; d_gene: .; j_gene: TRBJ2-2; v_gene: TRBV19; CDR3aa: CASSRDRINTGELFF; CDR3nt: TGTGCCAGTAGTCGAGACAGAATAAACACCGGGGAGCTGTTTTTT
abundance: few; d_gene: .; j_gene: TRBJ2-7; v_gene: TRBV5-4; CDR3aa: CASSLDQLQASYEQYF; CDR3nt: TGTGCCAGCAGCTTGGACCAGTTACAGGCTTCCTACGAGCAGTACTTC
abundance: .; d_gene: .; j_gene: TRBJ2-7; v_gene: TRBV12-3/TRBV12-4; CDR3aa: CASRQAAGLEQYF; CDR3nt: TGTGCCAGCAGACAGGCGGCAGGCCTCGAGCAGTACTTC